These 27 T cell receptor beta chains were all obtained from the same sample, sequenced in a study of cytomegalovirus exposure and HLA in healthy donors. The PCR used 60 Vbeta and 13 Jbeta primers. The repertoire was sequenced with immunoSEQ multiplex PCR; TCRdb's copy has only in-frame clones and lacks some. The sample comprises roughly 200,000 clones, 70% to 75% of which are singletons, and just under 3% rests with the top ten. The sample comprised PBMCs. The source of these receptors is a male donor in good health and CMV-seronegative.

This chain links TRBV5-1 with TRBJ1-2, with a possible D match to TRBD1 (6 bases). With 4 bases removed from V and 0 bases from J, the gap between germline ends came to 13 bases. This CDR3 has 15 amino acids. In germline, CDR1 is SGHRS, CDR2 YFSETQ. For the CDR3, the DNA is TGCGCCAGCAGCCCCGGACAGAATGCTAACTATGGCTACACCTTC. Amino acid sequence: CASSPGQNANYGYTF.

The chain combines TRBV6-5 with TRBJ1-1; D unresolved. Trimming removed 6 bases at V and 5 bases at J, with 13 bases between. Looked up from germline, CDR1 is MNHEY and CDR2 is SVGAGI. CDR3 length: 13 residues. The CDR3 nucleotides are TGTGCCAGCAGAACCCTACGGGGAACTGAAGCTTTCTTT. Its translation: CASRTLRGTEAFF.

CDR3 bases: TGTGCCAGCAGTGAAGCGCACTTTCCTTACACAGATACGCAGTATTTT. Protein product: CASSEAHFPYTDTQYF. The V call is TRBV6-1, the J call TRBJ2-3, with D hard to call. V dropped 0 bases and J dropped 2 bases, with 12 bases sitting between them. The CDR3 spans 16 residues. CDR1 is MNHNS, CDR2 SASEGT, per germline.

The J gene is TRBJ1-1, the V gene TRBV29-1; 7 bases line up with TRBD1. Germline values: CDR1 SQVTM, CDR2 ANQGSEA. CDR3 length equals 12 residues. V lost 7 bases and J lost 1; bases outside the gene matches: 3. Here the CDR3 reads CSARTGNTEAFF. Written as DNA, the CDR3 is TGCAGCGCTAGGACAGGGAACACTGAAGCTTTCTTT. The full variable domain, its missing parts supplied by reference TRBV29-1 and TRBJ1-1, is SAVISQKPSRDICQRGTSLTIQCQVDSQVTMMFWYRQQPGQSLTLIATANQGSEATYESGFVIDKFPISRPNLTFSTLTVSNMSPEDSSIYLCSARTGNTEAFFGQGTRLTVV.

The rearrangement uses TRBV5-4 and TRBJ2-7, with TRBD1 matching over 7 bases. Germline CDR1 reads SGHNT; CDR2 reads YYREEE (reference sequence). J lost 3 bases, V lost 1 base, and 4 bases had no gene match. CDR3 length equals 14 residues. The CDR3 DNA sequence: TGTGCCAGCAGCTTGCCGACAGGGAGCTACGAGCAGTACTTC. Its translation: CASSLPTGSYEQYF.

This rearrangement joins TRBV2 to TRBJ1-5; 9 nucleotides match TRBD1. CDR3 size: 16 residues. Unmatched junction bases numbered 8, after V lost 8 bases and J lost 0 bases. In germline, CDR1 is SNHLY, CDR2 FYNNEI. The CDR3 reads CASRDRDPYSNQPQHF. The CDR3 nucleotides are TGTGCCAGCCGGGACAGGGACCCCTATAGCAATCAGCCCCAGCATTTT.

The chain recombines TRBV27 with TRBJ1-5; D is possibly TRBD1 (6 bases). CDR3 length equals 14 residues. The V and J ends lost 2 bases and 9 bases respectively, with 14 bases between them. Germline V gene data show CDR1 as MNHEY and CDR2 as SMNVEV (reference sequence). In nucleotides, the CDR3 is TGTGCCAGCAGTTTAGGGGGTCCAGGGGTGCCCCAGCATTTT. Amino acid sequence: CASSLGGPGVPQHF.

J is TRBJ2-5 and V is TRBV10-3; 7 positions agree with TRBD2. Germline-derived CDR1 and CDR2 are ENHRY and SYGVKD. V was clipped by 2 bases and J by 5 bases; unmatched bases: 11. The length of the CDR3 is 16 residues. The CDR3, as DNA: TGTGCCATCAGTGAGGGCGGCGGGAGAGGAGAGGAGACCCAGTACTTC. Amino acids: CAISEGGGRGEETQYF.

This sequence joins TRBV30 and TRBJ1-5; the match to TRBD1 covers 9 bases. CDR1 is GTSNPN and CDR2 is SVGIG in the germline V gene (reference sequence). The CDR3 totals 17 residues. The junction had 9 bases not matched to a gene; V was cut back by 2 bases and J by 1 base. This chain's CDR3 is CAWSSGQGKRSNQPQHF. The CDR3 coding sequence is TGTGCCTGGAGTTCTGGACAGGGGAAAAGGAGCAATCAGCCCCAGCATTTT.

In its sample, this clone was seen a few times. The J gene is TRBJ2-1, the V gene TRBV7-2, with D possibly matching TRBD2 (5 bases). V was pared by 4 bases and J by 0 bases, with 13 bases between. The CDR3 is made up of 16 amino acids. Germline assignment: CDR1 SGHTA and CDR2 FQGNSA. The chain's CDR3 is CASSSWIRGSYNEQFF. The CDR3 DNA reads TGTGCCAGCAGCTCGTGGATCCGGGGCTCCTACAATGAGCAGTTCTTC.

The chain uses TRBV18 and TRBJ2-7; TRBD2 aligns across 11 bases. Germline loops: CDR1 KGHSH, CDR2 LQKENI. The CDR3 has 14 amino acids. Trimming cost V 5 bases and J 3 bases; bases outside gene matches: 3. The CDR3 reads CASSTSGRNYEQYF. In DNA, the CDR3 is TGTGCCAGCTCAACTAGCGGGAGAAACTACGAGCAGTACTTC. Together with reference TRBV18 and TRBJ2-7, the CDR3 gives the full variable domain: NAGVMQNPRHLVRRRGQEARLRCSPMKGHSHVYWYRQLPEEGLKFMVYLQKENIIDESGMPKERFSAEFPKEGPSILRIQQVVRGDSAAYFCASSTSGRNYEQYFGPGTRLTVT.

The chain carries TRBV27 and TRBJ2-3; 10 bases fit TRBD2. This CDR3 is built from 21 residues. V shed 4 bases and J 0 bases; nucleotides not matched to a gene: 19. Germline CDR1 and CDR2: MNHEY and SMNVEV (reference sequence). The CDR3 bases are TGTGCCAGCAGTTCCTCCTACGGACTAGCGGTAGAACTTTCGAGCACAGATACGCAGTATTTT. Amino acid sequence: CASSSSYGLAVELSSTDTQYF.

The V and J genes are TRBV2 and TRBJ2-6, with D perhaps matching TRBD1 (6 bases). Germline V CDR1 and CDR2: SNHLY, FYNNEI. Trimming removed 0 bases from V and 0 bases from J, with 12 bases in between. The CDR3 runs to 18 residues. The CDR3 bases are TGTGCCAGCAGTGAAGCGGATACAGGGAGCTCTGGGGCCAACGTCCTGACTTTC. It encodes CASSEADTGSSGANVLTF.

The V call is TRBV5-8, the J call TRBJ2-1; the match to TRBD1 covers 10 bases. With 0 bases clipped from V and 4 bases from J, the junction kept 1 base outside the gene matches. The CDR3 is 15 residues long. The germline V gene has CDR1 SGHTS and CDR2 YDEGEE. The CDR3: CASSLAGQGYNEQFF. The CDR3 DNA is TGTGCCAGCAGCTTGGCGGGACAGGGGTACAATGAGCAGTTCTTC.

The V and J genes are TRBV28 and TRBJ2-1; no definite D call. Germline loops: CDR1 MDHEN, CDR2 SYDVKM. The CDR3 is made up of 16 amino acids. With 4 bases removed from V and 0 bases from J, the gap between germline ends came to 13 bases. CDR3 in DNA: TGTGCCAGCAGTTCATCCCTAGAGTCCTCCTACAATGAGCAGTTCTTC. The encoded protein is CASSSSLESSYNEQFF.

The CDR3 DNA reads TGTGCCTGTTGGGGTTGGGGAGACGGGGAGCTGTTTTTT. It specifies CACWGWGDGELFF. The chain combines TRBV6-1 with TRBJ2-2; a weak D match, TRBD2 (5 bases). In germline, CDR1 is MNHNS, CDR2 SASEGT. Trimming removed 11 bases from V and 7 bases from J, with 17 bases in between. This CDR3 has 13 residues.

This clone was recorded once. This chain joins TRBV12-2 and TRBJ2-1; the tabulated D call, TRBD2, remains unverified against the DNA. TRBV12-2 is recorded as a pseudogene. This CDR3 comprises 18 residues. CDR3 region: CASRLGTGRGDFDNEQFF. The CDR3 DNA reads as TGTGCAAGTCGCTTAGGAACCGGGCGGGGGGACTTTGACAATGAGCAGTTCTTC.

The chain carries TRBV7-2 and TRBJ2-3; maybe TRBD2 (5 bases). Trimming left V 0 bases short and J 4 bases short, with 8 bases between. From germline, CDR1 is SGHTA and CDR2 FQGNSA. CDR3 size: 14 residues. The CDR3 loop is CASSLAASPDTQYF. The CDR3 DNA reads as TGTGCCAGCAGCTTAGCCGCTAGCCCAGATACGCAGTATTTT.

This chain joins TRBV7-9 and TRBJ2-3, with TRBD1 matching 11 bases. The length of the CDR3 is 16 residues. Germline CDR1 is SEHNR and CDR2 is FQNEAQ (reference sequence). V lost 4 bases, J lost 3 bases, and 6 bases stayed unmatched. As DNA, the CDR3 is TGTGCCAGCAGCTCAACCCGGGACAGGGGGACAGATACGCAGTATTTT. It is translated as CASSSTRDRGTDTQYF.

This chain uses TRBV4-2 with TRBJ2-7; D is unclear. Germline loops: CDR1 LGHNA, CDR2 YNFKEQ. The CDR3 runs 13 residues. The ends were cut back, 0 bases at V and 2 bases at J, with 5 bases in the middle. CDR3 residues: CASSQESTYEQYF. CDR3 DNA: TGTGCCAGCAGCCAAGAATCCACCTACGAGCAGTACTTC.

The chain combines TRBV11-2 with TRBJ1-1, with 7 bases lining up with TRBD1. This CDR3 is 15 amino acids long. V lost 7 bases and J lost 5; bases outside the gene matches: 13. Germline V CDR1 and CDR2: SGHAT, FQNNGV. CDR3 in DNA: TGTGCCAGCACCCCCTCCACAGGGGCGGGTACTGAAGCTTTCTTT. Translated, it gives CASTPSTGAGTEAFF.

The genes are TRBV5-1 and TRBJ2-1, with D possibly matching TRBD1 (6 bases). CDR1 is SGHRS, CDR2 YFSETQ, per germline. CDR3 length: 14 residues. V lost 3 bases and J lost 7, with 14 bases in between. The chain's CDR3 is CASSSRQAGNEQFF. The CDR3 nucleotides read TGCGCCAGCAGCTCTCGACAGGCAGGAAATGAGCAGTTCTTC.

J is TRBJ2-7 and V is TRBV7-2; TRBD2 agrees at 8 bases. CDR1 and CDR2 from the germline V gene are SGHTA and FQGNSA. The V segment lost 5 bases and the J segment 5 bases; nucleotides outside the gene matches: 8. The CDR3 runs 14 residues. CDR3 nucleotides: TGTGCCAGCAGCCGTGGACTAGCTGTCGACGAGCAGTACTTC. This translates into CASSRGLAVDEQYF.

This chain connects TRBV28 to TRBJ1-5; D unresolved. The length of the CDR3 is 18 residues. The germline gives CDR1 MDHEN, CDR2 SYDVKM. V was cut by 4 bases and J by 0 bases, with 19 bases left in between. Here the CDR3 reads CASSSSLMELYSNQPQHF. CDR3 in DNA: TGTGCCAGCAGTTCCTCTTTGATGGAGCTTTATAGCAATCAGCCCCAGCATTTT.

The V gene is TRBV5-6, the J gene TRBJ2-7; tentatively, D is TRBD2 (7 bases). The length of the CDR3 is 15 residues. CDR1 is SGHDT and CDR2 is YYEEEE in the germline V gene. Deletions cut 5 bases from V and 0 bases from J, with 15 bases between. The CDR3 sequence: CASSPEGGTSYEQYF. CDR3 DNA sequence: TGTGCCAGCAGTCCCGAGGGGGGGACCTCCTACGAGCAGTACTTC.

V and J are TRBV5-6 and TRBJ2-1; 7 bases agree with TRBD1. After removal of 4 bases from V and 4 bases from J, the junction contained 2 bases not matched to a gene. There are 13 residues in the CDR3. In germline, CDR1 is SGHDT, CDR2 YYEEEE. Here the CDR3 reads CASSGDSYNEQFF. In DNA form, the CDR3 reads TGTGCCAGCAGCGGGGACAGTTACAATGAGCAGTTCTTC.

The chain carries TRBV10-3 and TRBJ1-6, with D hard to call. Germline CDR1 reads ENHRY; CDR2 reads SYGVKD. V was pared by 4 bases and J by 8 bases, with 15 bases between. The CDR3 is made up of 15 amino acids. CDR3 DNA sequence: TGTGCCATCAGTGTCGGGCCCCCCGGGGATTCACCCCTCCACTTT. As protein: CAISVGPPGDSPLHF.